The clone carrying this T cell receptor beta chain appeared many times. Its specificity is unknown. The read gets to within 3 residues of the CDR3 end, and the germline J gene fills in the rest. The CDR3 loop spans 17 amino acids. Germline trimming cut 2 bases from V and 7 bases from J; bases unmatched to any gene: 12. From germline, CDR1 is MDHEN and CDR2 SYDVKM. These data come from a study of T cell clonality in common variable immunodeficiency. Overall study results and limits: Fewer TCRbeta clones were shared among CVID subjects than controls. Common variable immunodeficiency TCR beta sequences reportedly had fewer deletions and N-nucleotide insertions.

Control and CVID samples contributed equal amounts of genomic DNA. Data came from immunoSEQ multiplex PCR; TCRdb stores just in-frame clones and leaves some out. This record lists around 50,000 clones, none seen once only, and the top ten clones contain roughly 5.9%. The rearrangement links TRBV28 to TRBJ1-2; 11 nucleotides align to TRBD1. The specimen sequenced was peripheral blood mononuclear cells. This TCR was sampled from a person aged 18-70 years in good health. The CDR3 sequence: CASSLARTGGARGGYTF. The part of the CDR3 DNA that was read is TGTGCCAGCAGTTTAGCCCGGACAGGGGGCGCAAGGGGTGGC.